This T cell receptor (beta chain) was retrieved from a study of OX40 agonist ivuxolimab in advanced cancers. The method was immunoSEQ multiplex PCR; TCRdb's version includes in-frame clones alone and lacks a portion of them. This sample carries roughly 76,000 clones, 65% to 90% of them seen once, and the ten largest clones take less than 4%. The sequence derives from an adult with an advanced solid tumor such as melanoma, head and neck, liver or kidney cancer. Sequenced here: CD4+ or CD8+ T cells sorted from blood, sampled in a trial of the OX40 agonist ivuxolimab.

The CDR3 sequence is CASSPPGDGSELFF. In DNA, the CDR3 is TGTGCCAGCAGCCCCCCAGGGGATGGGTCGGAGCTGTTTTTT. The chain carries TRBV7-9 and TRBJ2-2; D possibly corresponds to TRBD1 (6 bases). CDR3 length: 14 residues. The V end lost 5 bases, the J end lost 10 bases, and 17 bases lay between the germline ends. Germline lookup yields CDR1 SEHNR and CDR2 FQNEAQ (reference sequence).